One sample yielded the 30 T cell receptor beta chains listed below, sequenced in a study of T-cell reconstitution after alpha-beta-depleted transplantation in children. TCRbeta library preparation incorporated unique molecular identifiers. TCRdb reanalysed the PCR reads using MiXCR and keeps one entry per CDR3 protein. The sample records a few hundred thousand distinct CDR3 sequences, over 20% being singletons. This sample comprised PBMCs, obtained before TCRalphabeta/CD19-depleted stem cell transplant. The receptors were gathered from a boy less than two years old with Wiskott-Aldrich syndrome, due to receive a stem cell transplant.

In its sample, this clonotype was seen a few times. V gene TRBV5-1 combines with J gene TRBJ2-7, with D hard to call. V was shortened by 0 bases and J by 3 bases, with 10 bases between the two germline ends. Looked up from germline, CDR1 is SGHRS and CDR2 is YFSETQ. The CDR3 runs to 14 residues. CDR3 in DNA: TGCGCCAGCAGCTTGGAGGACCCTAGCTACGAGCAGTACTTC. Protein product: CASSLEDPSYEQYF.

This clonotype was picked up a small number of times. The chain is built from TRBV20-1 and TRBJ2-5, with D perhaps matching TRBD1 or TRBD2 (6 bases each). From germline, CDR1 is DFQATT and CDR2 SNEGSKA (reference sequence). V was cut by 0 bases and J by 2 bases, with 19 bases left in between. The CDR3 is 17 amino acids. DNA of the CDR3: TGCAGTGCTAGAGATTGGGGGGCAGTGGGGGAACAAGAGACCCAGTACTTC. This codes for CSARDWGAVGEQETQYF.

This rearrangement joins TRBV6-1 to TRBJ2-2; D is uncertain. Per the germline V gene, CDR1 is MNHNS and CDR2 is SASEGT. V dropped 1 base and J dropped 3 bases, with 6 bases sitting between them. The length of the CDR3 is 14 residues. The CDR3 loop reads CASSEGVHTGELFF. Here the CDR3 DNA reads TGTGCCAGCAGTGAAGGGGTACACACCGGGGAGCTGTTTTTT.

This clonotype was seen a handful of times. The rearrangement links TRBV29-1 to TRBJ2-1; D is unresolved. There are 12 residues in the CDR3. The ends were cut back, 7 bases at V and 3 bases at J, with 10 bases in the middle. CDR1 SQVTM and CDR2 ANQGSEA come from the germline V gene. CDR3: CSGVGGYNEQFF. In DNA form, the CDR3 reads TGCAGCGGGGTGGGCGGCTACAATGAGCAGTTCTTC.

In this sample, this clonotype turned up a few times. The V gene is TRBV6-5, the J gene TRBJ1-5, with D unclear. The CDR3 consists of 13 residues. Germline V gene lookup returns CDR1 MNHEY and CDR2 SVGAGI. Deletions cut 2 bases from V and 7 bases from J, with 9 bases between. The CDR3 DNA is TGTGCCAGCAGTTACCTAGATGGACAGCCCCAGCATTTT. It yields the protein CASSYLDGQPQHF.

The V and J genes are TRBV9 and TRBJ2-3; no firm D call. The CDR3 has 15 amino acids. The germline gives CDR1 SGDLS, CDR2 YYNGEE. Between the trimmed V and J ends, which lost 3 bases and 1 base, there was a span of 12 bases. The CDR3 protein is CASSARGGGTDTQYF. CDR3 coding DNA: TGTGCCAGCAGCGCCCGTGGCGGAGGCACAGATACGCAGTATTTT.

The V gene is TRBV12-3 or TRBV12-4, the J gene TRBJ2-7, with 7 bases matching TRBD2. Unmatched junction bases numbered 12, after V lost 2 bases and J lost 2 bases. The CDR3 contains 17 residues. The DNA of the CDR3 is TGTGCCAGCAGTTTATCCAGTGTGGGACTAAAAACCTACGAGCAGTACTTC. Translating gives CASSLSSVGLKTYEQYF.

This clonotype appeared once. This sequence joins TRBV27 and TRBJ2-2; possibly TRBD1 for D (6 bases). The CDR3 contains 16 residues. CDR1 MNHEY and CDR2 SMNVEV come from the germline V gene (reference sequence). Trimming removed 4 bases at V and 0 bases at J, with 12 bases between. The chain's CDR3 is CASSSRTAPNTGELFF. In DNA form, the CDR3 reads TGTGCCAGCAGTTCCCGGACAGCACCGAACACCGGGGAGCTGTTTTTT.

This clonotype was observed once. The chain recombines TRBV28 with TRBJ2-3; no reliable D call. The germline gives CDR1 MDHEN, CDR2 SYDVKM. Trimming removed 6 bases from V and 0 bases from J, with 10 bases in between. The CDR3 consists of 14 residues. CDR3 sequence: CASRSVISTDTQYF. CDR3 DNA: TGTGCCAGCAGATCCGTTATTAGCACAGATACGCAGTATTTT.

This clonotype appeared a few times. V gene TRBV5-1 combines with J gene TRBJ2-5; D gene ambiguous. The CDR3 length is 18 residues. Germline V gives CDR1 SGHRS, CDR2 YFSETQ. V was pared by 0 bases and J by 2 bases, with 20 bases between. CDR3 nucleotide sequence: TGCGCCAGCAGCTTGGGGTTCGGACGGAAAGTGACTCAAGAGACCCAGTACTTC. The encoded protein is CASSLGFGRKVTQETQYF. Full variable domain (outside the CDR3, taken from reference TRBV5-1 and TRBJ2-5): KAGVTQTPRYLIKTRGQQVTLSCSPISGHRSVSWYQQTPGQGLQFLFEYFSETQRNKGNFPGRFSGRQFSNSRSEMNVSTLELGDSALYLCASSLGFGRKVTQETQYFGPGTRLLVL.

This clonotype occurred a few times. The chain recombines TRBV3-1 with TRBJ2-1; 14 bases align to TRBD2. CDR3 length equals 18 residues. The junction had 8 bases not matched to a gene; V was cut back by 4 bases and J by 3 bases. Germline CDR1 and CDR2: LGHDT and YNNKEL (reference sequence). In DNA form, the CDR3 reads TGTGCCAGCAGCCCAGGACTAGCGGGAGGCTCCCTCTACAATGAGCAGTTCTTC. It yields the protein CASSPGLAGGSLYNEQFF.

The chain couples TRBV10-3 to TRBJ2-7; D is perhaps TRBD1 (5 bases). The CDR3 loop spans 14 amino acids. Trimming removed 2 bases at V and 4 bases at J, with 12 bases between. Germline V lookup: CDR1 ENHRY, CDR2 SYGVKD. CDR3 nucleotides: TGTGCCATCAGTGAGCCACAGGCGGCTTACGAGCAGTACTTC. Residues: CAISEPQAAYEQYF.

Notes on this clonotype: One end of the junction does not line up with germline, which may come from a read error. This chain joins TRBV6-1 and TRBJ2-2, with D possibly called TRBD1 or TRBD2 (5 bases each). From germline, CDR1 is MNHNS and CDR2 SASEGT. This CDR3 comprises 14 residues. The CDR3 loop is CASSGLSNTGDLFF. CDR3 nucleotide sequence: TGTGCCAGCAGCGGACTCTCGAACACCGGGGACCTGTTTTTT.

This clonotype has more than one count but fewer than ten. The J gene is TRBJ1-2, the V gene TRBV6-1; D is possibly TRBD1 (6 bases). Germline lookup yields CDR1 MNHNS and CDR2 SASEGT. The CDR3 length is 13 residues. V gave up 6 bases and J gave up 2 bases, with 10 bases separating them. The CDR3 loop is CASSGQLNYGYTF. In DNA, the CDR3 is TGTGCCAGCAGCGGACAGTTAAACTATGGCTACACCTTC.

This chain connects TRBV20-1 to TRBJ2-7; weak D call: TRBD2 (7 bases). Germline V gene sequence: CDR1 DFQATT, CDR2 SNEGSKA (reference sequence). The CDR3 spans 16 residues. V shed 0 bases and J shed 0 bases, with 15 bases lying between them. CDR3 bases: TGCAGTGCTAGAGATTGGGCGGGGGCAAACTCCTACGAGCAGTACTTC. This sequence encodes CSARDWAGANSYEQYF.

In this sample, this clonotype turned up a few times. The chain carries TRBV30 and TRBJ1-4; the D gene is possibly TRBD1 (5 bases). Germline loops: CDR1 GTSNPN, CDR2 SVGIG (reference sequence). The V and J ends lost 1 base and 5 bases respectively, with 11 bases between them. The CDR3 length is 14 residues. The CDR3 protein is CAWSGNQGNEKLFF. DNA for the CDR3: TGTGCCTGGAGTGGAAATCAGGGCAATGAAAAACTGTTTTTT.

This clonotype has just a few counts. The chain carries TRBV20-1 and TRBJ2-3; 8 bases are a match to TRBD2. Germline loops: CDR1 DFQATT, CDR2 SNEGSKA (reference sequence). The V segment lost 5 bases and the J segment 6 bases; nucleotides outside the gene matches: 13. The CDR3 is 15 residues long. The CDR3 sequence is CSAQRGAGVGDTQYF. The CDR3 DNA reads as TGCAGTGCTCAGAGGGGAGCGGGAGTTGGGGATACGCAGTATTTT.

This clonotype showed up just a few times. The V gene is TRBV5-1, the J gene TRBJ2-1; D unclear. CDR3 size: 15 residues. The germline V gene encodes CDR1 SGHRS and CDR2 YFSETQ. V shed 4 bases and J shed 10 bases, with 21 bases lying between them. The CDR3 is CASSPRSGPPFEQFF. The CDR3 DNA follows: TGCGCCAGCAGCCCGAGGTCCGGGCCCCCTTTCGAGCAGTTCTTC.

The chain joins TRBV5-1 to TRBJ1-6; the match to TRBD1 covers 7 bases. V gave up 2 bases and J gave up 7 bases; unmatched junction bases: 6. Germline V lookup: CDR1 SGHRS, CDR2 YFSETQ. CDR3 length: 15 residues. DNA for the CDR3: TGCGCCAGCAGCTTCGAAGGACAGGAAAATTCACCCCTCCACTTT. Protein sequence: CASSFEGQENSPLHF.

This clonotype was counted a few times. The chain carries TRBV5-1 and TRBJ2-3, with D possibly matching TRBD1 (5 bases). The CDR3 sequence is 13 residues long. From germline, CDR1 is SGHRS and CDR2 YFSETQ. V gave up 2 bases and J gave up 6 bases, with 10 bases separating them. The DNA of the CDR3 is TGCGCCAGCAGCTTTTTAACAGGCGATACGCAGTATTTT. Amino acids: CASSFLTGDTQYF. The variable domain in full, completed from reference TRBV5-1 and TRBJ2-3, reads KAGVTQTPRYLIKTRGQQVTLSCSPISGHRSVSWYQQTPGQGLQFLFEYFSETQRNKGNFPGRFSGRQFSNSRSEMNVSTLELGDSALYLCASSFLTGDTQYFGPGTRLTVL.

The chain recombines TRBV5-1 with TRBJ2-7; TRBD2 aligns across 9 bases. The CDR3 totals 16 residues. The junction had 12 bases not matched to a gene; V was cut back by 3 bases and J by 5 bases. Per the germline V gene, CDR1 is SGHRS and CDR2 is YFSETQ. CDR3 bases: TGCGCCAGCAGCTCCACCTTAGCGGGAGATAGCCACGAGCAGTACTTC. This sequence encodes CASSSTLAGDSHEQYF.

This chain joins TRBV12-3 or TRBV12-4 and TRBJ2-1; 8 positions agree with TRBD2. The V segment lost 3 bases and the J segment 4 bases; nucleotides outside the gene matches: 8. The CDR3 is 16 amino acids. In nucleotides, the CDR3 is TGTGCCAGCAGTTTGTCGGGAGGGCCGAATTACAATGAGCAGTTCTTC. It encodes CASSLSGGPNYNEQFF.

This clonotype was counted a few times. The chain couples TRBV27 to TRBJ2-1; 12 bases are a match to TRBD2. The CDR3 has 17 amino acids. Germline values: CDR1 MNHEY, CDR2 SMNVEV (reference sequence). Trimming took 10 bases from V and 7 from J; bases not matched to a gene: 17. The DNA of the CDR3 is TGTGCCACCCGAGCACTAACTAGCGGGAGGTCGTGGAATGAGCAGTTCTTC. It encodes CATRALTSGRSWNEQFF.

This clonotype was seen a few times. The chain couples TRBV6-5 to TRBJ2-3; the match to TRBD2 covers 10 bases. The ends lost 3 bases at V and 1 base at J; junction bases unmatched: 4. The germline V gene has CDR1 MNHEY and CDR2 SVGAGI. CDR3 size: 16 residues. CDR3 in DNA: TGTGCCAGCAGTTATTTCGGGACTAGCGGCACAGATACGCAGTATTTT. It specifies CASSYFGTSGTDTQYF.

The J gene is TRBJ2-2, the V gene TRBV3-1; 14 positions agree with TRBD2. Trimming at V came to 3 bases and at J to 6 bases, leaving 3 bases not matched to a gene. The CDR3 is 16 residues long. CDR1 and CDR2 (germline): LGHDT, YNNKEL (reference sequence). The CDR3: CASSQTSGRAAGELFF. The CDR3 nucleotides are TGTGCCAGCAGCCAGACTAGCGGGAGGGCCGCCGGGGAGCTGTTTTTT.

The gene calls are TRBV5-1 and TRBJ2-5, with TRBD2 matching over 13 bases. CDR1 and CDR2 from the germline V gene are SGHRS and YFSETQ. CDR3 length: 17 amino acids. The ends lost 4 bases at V and 0 bases at J; junction bases unmatched: 6. Here the CDR3 reads CASSPGLAGKYQETQYF. CDR3 DNA: TGCGCCAGCAGCCCGGGACTAGCGGGAAAGTACCAAGAGACCCAGTACTTC.

This clonotype was observed a handful of times. The chain couples TRBV20-1 to TRBJ2-1; D is possibly TRBD1 (6 bases). Trimming stripped 3 bases from V and 5 bases from J, with 11 bases between. Germline V CDR1 and CDR2: DFQATT, SNEGSKA (reference sequence). This CDR3 spans 13 amino acids. The CDR3 region has the DNA TGCAGTGCTAGGGGGCAGGGGAACAATGAGCAGTTCTTC. Amino acid sequence: CSARGQGNNEQFF.

V and J are TRBV5-1 and TRBJ2-7; 7 positions match TRBD1. The V and J ends lost 4 bases and 2 bases, in that order; junction bases with no gene match: 9. The CDR3 is 15 residues long. Germline loops: CDR1 SGHRS, CDR2 YFSETQ. The CDR3 region has the DNA TGCGCCAGCAGCCCGAAGGACAGGTTAGCCTACGAGCAGTACTTC. Protein: CASSPKDRLAYEQYF.

This clonotype was seen more than once but under ten times. This chain joins TRBV9 and TRBJ1-1; perhaps TRBD1 as D (5 bases). Germline assignment: CDR1 SGDLS and CDR2 YYNGEE. V lost 4 bases and J lost 3, with 25 bases in between. The CDR3 loop spans 18 amino acids. The CDR3, as DNA: TGTGCCAGCAGCCCCGAAGGGCCAGGGTATGTAAGGGACACTGAAGCTTTCTTT. Translating gives CASSPEGPGYVRDTEAFF.

This clonotype was seen only a few times. CDR3 DNA sequence: TGTGCCACCAGTGGGGACGACGTTCTGGATAATTCACCCCTCCACTTT. Translation: CATSGDDVLDNSPLHF. J is TRBJ1-6 and V is TRBV24-1; D may be TRBD1 (5 bases). The V gene lost 5 bases and the J gene lost 5 bases, with 15 bases spanning the gap. CDR3 size: 16 residues. Germline loops: CDR1 KGHDR, CDR2 SFDVKD.